A selection of T cell receptor beta chains follows, all from one sample in a study of cytomegalovirus exposure and HLA in healthy donors. Repertoires were generated with immunoSEQ multiplex PCR, while TCRdb's copy carries only in-frame clones and drops some. This sample has approximately 86,000 clones, with around 71% found just once. The sequenced sample consisted of PBMCs. Receptor source: a man between 60 and 75 years old in good health and CMV-seronegative. Both conserved end residues are trimmed from each CDR3.

>TRBV7-5|TRBJ2-3
ARSPDKPPSTDTQY
>TRBV15|TRBJ2-7
ATSRGQGSYEQY
>TRBV6-5|TRBJ2-3
ASSYSLRISDTQY
>TRBV2|TRBJ2-5
ASRTDSYQETQY
>TRBV19|TRBJ2-3
ASSTAGRPTDTQY
>TRBV6-5|TRBJ2-4
ASSPRVRAKNIQY
>TRBV9|TRBJ1-2
ASSETNRVGGYT
>TRBV29-1|TRBJ2-7
SVESTGSAVEEQY
>TRBV11-3|TRBJ1-6
ASSSILAPGDRYLESPLH
>TRBV6-1|TRBJ1-2
ASSDAGAYGYT
>TRBV5-1|TRBJ2-2
ASNGGGQTGELF
>TRBV7-9|TRBJ1-4
ASSLVGSTGGKLF
>TRBV4-2|TRBJ1-5
ASSQLIRDRPYSNQPQH
>TRBV5-1|TRBJ2-7
ASSQTGGDSYEQY
>TRBV7-2|TRBJ1-5
ASSFSNIGGQPQH
>TRBV29-1|TRBJ2-1
SVENSGNYNEQF
>TRBV7-2|TRBJ2-7
ASSLGDRRYEQY
>TRBV28|TRBJ2-3
ASSLGTQAYTDTQY
>TRBV11-2|TRBJ2-3
ASSLVAVLDTQY
>TRBV30|TRBJ2-1
AWRRVNEQF